Listed here are 11 T cell receptor beta chains from one sample, sequenced in a study of T-cell reconstitution after alpha-beta-depleted transplantation in children. Using unique molecular identifiers, the investigators prepared the TCRbeta library. A single record per CDR3 protein comes from TCRdb applying MiXCR to the PCR reads. The data contain 350,000 to 400,000 distinct CDR3 sequences, roughly 15% of them singletons. Specimen: PBMCs, collected from the stem cell graft. These receptors all come from a human donor who donated a stem cell graft to a child with Fanconi anemia.

This clonotype was seen more than once but under ten times. The rearrangement links TRBV30 to TRBJ2-3; D unclear. CDR1 is GTSNPN, CDR2 SVGIG, per germline (reference sequence). Trimming removed 0 bases at V and 3 bases at J, with 7 bases between. The CDR3 extends over 13 amino acids. This CDR3 is CAWSVTVTDTQYF. The CDR3 nucleotides read TGTGCCTGGAGTGTGACGGTTACAGATACGCAGTATTTT.

This clonotype came up a few times. The V and J genes are TRBV20-1 and TRBJ2-5; 12 nucleotides align to TRBD1. J was trimmed by 4 bases and V by 2 bases; bases with no gene match: 8. Per the germline V gene, CDR1 is DFQATT and CDR2 is SNEGSKA (reference sequence). The length of the CDR3 is 16 residues. The CDR3: CSARSGTGGSPETQYF. The CDR3 DNA is TGCAGTGCTAGATCCGGGACAGGGGGCTCCCCAGAGACCCAGTACTTC.

This clonotype was found a few times. This chain uses TRBV6-5 with TRBJ2-5, with D possibly called TRBD1 or TRBD2 (6 bases each). The CDR3 is 15 residues long. Germline V gene data show CDR1 as MNHEY and CDR2 as SVGAGI. With 0 bases removed from V and 5 bases from J, the gap between germline ends came to 13 bases. The CDR3 DNA reads as TGTGCCAGCAGTTACTCCCGTCAGGGGAGGGAGACCCAGTACTTC. Translated: CASSYSRQGRETQYF.

This clonotype came up many times. The V and J genes are TRBV10-3 and TRBJ1-1; the match to TRBD1 covers 7 bases. The CDR3 sequence is 10 residues long. Germline lookup yields CDR1 ENHRY and CDR2 SYGVKD. V was clipped by 8 bases and J by 7 bases; unmatched bases: 1. In DNA, the CDR3 is TGTGCCATCGGGGACAGTGAAGCTTTCTTT. It encodes CAIGDSEAFF.

V gene TRBV5-1 combines with J gene TRBJ1-2; no definite D call. Germline CDR1 and CDR2: SGHRS and YFSETQ. V was cut by 4 bases and J by 5 bases, with 12 bases left in between. The CDR3 runs 13 residues. The CDR3 DNA sequence: TGCGCCAGCAGCCGGCCGGAGGGATATGGCTACACCTTC. Translation gives CASSRPEGYGYTF. Using reference TRBV5-1 and TRBJ1-2 for the parts outside the CDR3, the full variable domain is KAGVTQTPRYLIKTRGQQVTLSCSPISGHRSVSWYQQTPGQGLQFLFEYFSETQRNKGNFPGRFSGRQFSNSRSEMNVSTLELGDSALYLCASSRPEGYGYTFGSGTRLTVV.

This clonotype was recorded a few times. The chain uses TRBV2 and TRBJ2-3; weak D call: TRBD2 (6 bases). The germline V gene has CDR1 SNHLY and CDR2 FYNNEI. The CDR3 spans 13 residues. CDR3 sequence reads: CATLPAGGDTQYF. The CDR3 DNA sequence: TGTGCGACCCTTCCCGCCGGGGGAGATACGCAGTATTTT.

This clonotype has a count of ten or more. The chain has TRBV10-3 and TRBJ2-2; 9 positions match TRBD1. This CDR3 contains 14 residues. Germline CDR1 is ENHRY and CDR2 is SYGVKD. J lost 5 bases, V lost 8 bases, and 6 bases had no gene match. As DNA, the CDR3 is TGTGCCATCGCCGGGACAGGGAAAACCGGGGAGCTGTTTTTT. Its protein is CAIAGTGKTGELFF.

This clonotype has a handful of counts. This chain uses TRBV20-1 with TRBJ2-6; D remains unclear. The CDR3 spans 15 residues. The V and J ends lost 6 bases and 0 bases respectively, with 12 bases between them. CDR1 is DFQATT, CDR2 SNEGSKA, per germline (reference sequence). CDR3 region: CSAREFHSGANVLTF. The CDR3 nucleotides read TGCAGTGCCCGAGAGTTCCACTCTGGGGCCAACGTCCTGACTTTC.

The rearrangement joins TRBV7-2 to TRBJ2-7; tentative D call: TRBD2 (5 bases). The V gene's germline CDR1 is SGHTA and CDR2 FQGNSA. Trimming cost V 11 bases and J 5 bases, with 10 bases left between them. CDR3 length: 10 amino acids. DNA of the CDR3: TGTGCCGGGAGCCGGGACGAGCAGTACTTC. It is translated as CAGSRDEQYF.

There are many counts of this clonotype. J is TRBJ1-1 and V is TRBV10-3; perhaps TRBD1 as D (5 bases). In germline, CDR1 is ENHRY, CDR2 SYGVKD. V lost 7 bases and J lost 5, with 11 bases in between. This CDR3 has 12 amino acids. The CDR3 bases are TGTGCCATCAAAGGGGAGATGACTGAAGCTTTCTTT. Residues: CAIKGEMTEAFF.

The V call is TRBV11-2, the J call TRBJ2-1; unclear D gene. Germline V gives CDR1 SGHAT, CDR2 FQNNGV. Trimming removed 5 bases from V and 7 bases from J, with 12 bases in between. This CDR3 has 13 residues. CDR3 sequence reads: CASSRQQRNEQFF. DNA for the CDR3: TGTGCCAGCAGCCGTCAACAGAGAAATGAGCAGTTCTTC. The whole variable domain, remainder taken from reference TRBV11-2 and TRBJ2-1, is EAGVAQSPRYKIIEKRQSVAFWCNPISGHATLYWYQQILGQGPKLLIQFQNNGVVDDSQLPKDRFSAERLKGVDSTLKIQPAKLEDSAVYLCASSRQQRNEQFFGPGTRLTVL.